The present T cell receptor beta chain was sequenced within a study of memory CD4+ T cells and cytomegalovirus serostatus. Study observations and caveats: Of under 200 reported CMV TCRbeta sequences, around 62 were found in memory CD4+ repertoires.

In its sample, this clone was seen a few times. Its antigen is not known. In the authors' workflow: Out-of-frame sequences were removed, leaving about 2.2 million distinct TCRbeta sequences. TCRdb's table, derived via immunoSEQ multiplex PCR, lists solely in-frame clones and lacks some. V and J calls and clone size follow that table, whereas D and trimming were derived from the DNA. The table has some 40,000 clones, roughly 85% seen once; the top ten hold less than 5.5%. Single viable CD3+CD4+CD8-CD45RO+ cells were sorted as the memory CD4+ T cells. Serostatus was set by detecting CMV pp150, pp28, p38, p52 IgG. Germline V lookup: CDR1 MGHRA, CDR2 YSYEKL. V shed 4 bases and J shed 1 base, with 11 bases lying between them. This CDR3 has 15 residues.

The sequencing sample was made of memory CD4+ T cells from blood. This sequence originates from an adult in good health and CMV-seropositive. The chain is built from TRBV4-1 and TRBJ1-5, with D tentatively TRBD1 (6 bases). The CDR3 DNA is TGCGCCAGCAGCCCCCTGAGGGGGAGCAATCAGCCCCAGCATTTT. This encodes CASSPLRGSNQPQHF.